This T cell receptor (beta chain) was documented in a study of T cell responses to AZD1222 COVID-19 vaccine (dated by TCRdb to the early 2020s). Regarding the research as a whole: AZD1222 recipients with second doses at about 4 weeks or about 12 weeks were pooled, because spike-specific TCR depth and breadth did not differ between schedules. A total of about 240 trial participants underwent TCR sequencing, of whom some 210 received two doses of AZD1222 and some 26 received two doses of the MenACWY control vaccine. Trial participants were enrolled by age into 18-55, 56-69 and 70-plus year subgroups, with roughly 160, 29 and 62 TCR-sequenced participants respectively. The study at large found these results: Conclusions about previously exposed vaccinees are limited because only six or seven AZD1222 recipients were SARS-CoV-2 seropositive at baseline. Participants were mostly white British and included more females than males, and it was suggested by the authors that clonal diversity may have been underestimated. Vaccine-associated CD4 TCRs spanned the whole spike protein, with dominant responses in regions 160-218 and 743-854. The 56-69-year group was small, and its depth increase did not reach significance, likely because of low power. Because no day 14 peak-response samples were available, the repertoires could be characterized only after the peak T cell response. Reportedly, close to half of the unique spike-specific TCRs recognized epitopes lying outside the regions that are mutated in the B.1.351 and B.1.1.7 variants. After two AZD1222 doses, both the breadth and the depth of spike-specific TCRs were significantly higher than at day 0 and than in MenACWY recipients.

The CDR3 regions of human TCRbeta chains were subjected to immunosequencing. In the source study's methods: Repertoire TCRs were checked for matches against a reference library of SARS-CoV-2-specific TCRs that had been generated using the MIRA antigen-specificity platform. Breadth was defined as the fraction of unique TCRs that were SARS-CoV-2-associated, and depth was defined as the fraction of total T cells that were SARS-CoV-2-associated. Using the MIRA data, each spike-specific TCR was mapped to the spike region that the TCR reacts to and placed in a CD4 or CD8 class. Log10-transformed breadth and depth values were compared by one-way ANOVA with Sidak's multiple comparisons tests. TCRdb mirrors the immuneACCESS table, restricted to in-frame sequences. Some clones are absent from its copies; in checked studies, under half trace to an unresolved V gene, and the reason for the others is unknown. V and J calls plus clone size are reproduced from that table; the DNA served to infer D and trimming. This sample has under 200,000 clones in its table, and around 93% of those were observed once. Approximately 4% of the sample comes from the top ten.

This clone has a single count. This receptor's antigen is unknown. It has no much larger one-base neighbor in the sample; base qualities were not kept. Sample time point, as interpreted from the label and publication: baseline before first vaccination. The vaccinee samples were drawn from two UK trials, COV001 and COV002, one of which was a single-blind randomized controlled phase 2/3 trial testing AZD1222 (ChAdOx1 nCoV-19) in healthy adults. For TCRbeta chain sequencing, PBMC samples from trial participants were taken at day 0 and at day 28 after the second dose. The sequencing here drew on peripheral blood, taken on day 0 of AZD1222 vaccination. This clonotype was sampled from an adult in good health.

The nucleotide sequence is given as TGTGCCAGCAGGGATGGACAGGGGACCGGGGAGCTGTTTTTT. The translation is CASRDGQGTGELFF. The V and J genes are TRBV6-6 and TRBJ2-2; 9 nucleotides in the junction match TRBD1. From the cysteine through the phenylalanine, the CDR3 covers 14 amino acids. The read is trimmed to its CDR3 DNA, 42 bases read in frame from base 1. V and J are trimmed by 6 bases and 5 bases, and the gene matches miss 4 bases of the junction. CDR1 MNHNY and CDR2 SVGAGI were looked up in the germline V gene (reference sequence).